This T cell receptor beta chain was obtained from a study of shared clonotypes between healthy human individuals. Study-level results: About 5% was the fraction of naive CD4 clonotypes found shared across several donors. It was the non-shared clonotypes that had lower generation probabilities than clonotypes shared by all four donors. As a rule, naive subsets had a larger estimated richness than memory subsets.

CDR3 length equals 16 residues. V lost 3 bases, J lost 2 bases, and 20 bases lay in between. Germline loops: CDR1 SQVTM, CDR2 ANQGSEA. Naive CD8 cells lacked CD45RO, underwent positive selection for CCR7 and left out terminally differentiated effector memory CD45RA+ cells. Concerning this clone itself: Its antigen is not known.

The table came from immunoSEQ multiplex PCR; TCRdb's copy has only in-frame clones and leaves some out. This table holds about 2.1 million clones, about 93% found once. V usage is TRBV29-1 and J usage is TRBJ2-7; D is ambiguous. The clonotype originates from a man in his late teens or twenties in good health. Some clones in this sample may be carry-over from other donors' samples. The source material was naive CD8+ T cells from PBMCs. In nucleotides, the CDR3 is TGCAGCGTTGAGGTATTGGGCGAACTGGGAACCTACGAGCAGTACTTC. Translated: CSVEVLGELGTYEQYF.